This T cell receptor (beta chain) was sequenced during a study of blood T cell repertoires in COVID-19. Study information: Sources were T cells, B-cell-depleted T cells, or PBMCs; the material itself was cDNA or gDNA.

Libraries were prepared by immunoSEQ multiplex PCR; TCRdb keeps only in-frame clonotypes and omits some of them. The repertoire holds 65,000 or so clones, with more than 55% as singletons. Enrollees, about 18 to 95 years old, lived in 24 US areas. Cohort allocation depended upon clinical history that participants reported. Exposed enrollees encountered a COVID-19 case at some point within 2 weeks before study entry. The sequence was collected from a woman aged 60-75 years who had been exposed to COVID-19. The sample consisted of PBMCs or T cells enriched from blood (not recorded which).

CDR3 DNA sequence: TGTGCCAGCAGTGCGGGTTGGAATGAGCAGTTCTTC. It is translated as CASSAGWNEQFF. The chain uses TRBV25-1 and TRBJ2-1; unclear D gene. V lost 4 bases to trimming and J lost 7 bases, with 8 bases between them. CDR1 MGHDK and CDR2 SYGVNS come from the germline V gene. The CDR3 is 12 amino acids.